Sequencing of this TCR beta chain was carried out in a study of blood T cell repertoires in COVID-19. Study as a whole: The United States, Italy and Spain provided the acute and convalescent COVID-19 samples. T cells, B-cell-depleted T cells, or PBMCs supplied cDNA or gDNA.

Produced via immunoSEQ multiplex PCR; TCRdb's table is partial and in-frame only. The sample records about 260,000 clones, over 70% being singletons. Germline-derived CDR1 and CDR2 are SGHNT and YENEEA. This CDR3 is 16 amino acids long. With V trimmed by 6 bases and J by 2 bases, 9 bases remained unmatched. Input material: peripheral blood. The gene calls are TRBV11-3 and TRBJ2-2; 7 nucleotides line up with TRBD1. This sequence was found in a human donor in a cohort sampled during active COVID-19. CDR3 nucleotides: TGTGCCAGCAGTTCGACCGGGACAGTCAACACCGGGGAGCTGTTTTTT. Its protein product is CASSSTGTVNTGELFF.